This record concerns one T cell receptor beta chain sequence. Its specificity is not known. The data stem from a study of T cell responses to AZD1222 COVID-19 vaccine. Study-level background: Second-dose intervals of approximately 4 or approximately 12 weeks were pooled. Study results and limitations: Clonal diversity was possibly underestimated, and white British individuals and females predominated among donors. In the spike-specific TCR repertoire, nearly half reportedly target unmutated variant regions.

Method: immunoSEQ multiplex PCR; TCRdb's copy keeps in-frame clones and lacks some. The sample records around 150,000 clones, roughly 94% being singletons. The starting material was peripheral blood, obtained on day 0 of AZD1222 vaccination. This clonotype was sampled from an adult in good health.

The CDR3 nucleotides read TGTGCCTGGAGTGCGTTCAGGTTCGCCTCCGAGCAGTACTTC. Its protein is CAWSAFRFASEQYF. The chain couples TRBV30 to TRBJ2-7; no clear D. Trimming shortened V by 1 base and J by 6 bases, and 16 bases separated the two germline ends. CDR1 is GTSNPN and CDR2 is SVGIG in the germline V gene (reference sequence). This CDR3 region has 14 residues.